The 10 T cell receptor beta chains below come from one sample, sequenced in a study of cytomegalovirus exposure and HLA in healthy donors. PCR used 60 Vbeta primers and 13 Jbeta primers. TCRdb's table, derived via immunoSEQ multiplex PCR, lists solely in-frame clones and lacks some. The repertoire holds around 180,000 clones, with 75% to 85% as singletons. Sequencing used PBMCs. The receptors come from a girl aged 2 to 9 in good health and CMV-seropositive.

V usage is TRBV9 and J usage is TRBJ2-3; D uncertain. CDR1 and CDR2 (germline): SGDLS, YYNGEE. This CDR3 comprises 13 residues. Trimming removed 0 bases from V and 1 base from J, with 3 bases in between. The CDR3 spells CASSVGGTDTQYF. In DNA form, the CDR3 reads TGTGCCAGCAGCGTAGGCGGCACAGATACGCAGTATTTT.

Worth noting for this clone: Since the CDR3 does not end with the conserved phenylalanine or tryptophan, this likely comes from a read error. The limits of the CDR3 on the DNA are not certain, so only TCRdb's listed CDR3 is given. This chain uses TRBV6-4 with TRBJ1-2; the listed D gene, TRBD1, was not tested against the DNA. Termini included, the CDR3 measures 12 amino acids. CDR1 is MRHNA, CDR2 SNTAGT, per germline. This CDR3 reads CASSEGGAEDRG.

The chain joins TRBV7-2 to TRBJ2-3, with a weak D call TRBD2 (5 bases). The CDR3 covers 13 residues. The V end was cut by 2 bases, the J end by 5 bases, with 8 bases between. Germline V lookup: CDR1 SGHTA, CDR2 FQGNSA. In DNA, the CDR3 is TGTGCCAGCAGCTTATACCGGGAAGATACGCAGTATTTT. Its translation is CASSLYREDTQYF.

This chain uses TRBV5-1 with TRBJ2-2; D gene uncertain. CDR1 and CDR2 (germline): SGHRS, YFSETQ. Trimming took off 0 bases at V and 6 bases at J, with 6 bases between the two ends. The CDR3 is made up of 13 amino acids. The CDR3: CASSLGLPGELFF. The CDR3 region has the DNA TGCGCCAGCAGCTTGGGACTGCCCGGGGAGCTGTTTTTT.

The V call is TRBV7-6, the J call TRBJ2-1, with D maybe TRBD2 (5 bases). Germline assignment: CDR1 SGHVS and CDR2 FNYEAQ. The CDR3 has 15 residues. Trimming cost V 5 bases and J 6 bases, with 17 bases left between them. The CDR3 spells CASSPHELVINEQFF. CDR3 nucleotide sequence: TGTGCCAGCAGCCCCCACGAACTAGTTATCAATGAGCAGTTCTTC.

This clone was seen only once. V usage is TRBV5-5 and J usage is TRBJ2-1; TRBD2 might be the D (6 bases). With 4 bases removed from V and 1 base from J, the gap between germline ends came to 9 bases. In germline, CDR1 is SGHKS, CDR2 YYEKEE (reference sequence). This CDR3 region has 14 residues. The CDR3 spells CASSQAGSYNEQFF. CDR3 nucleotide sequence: TGTGCCAGCAGCCAGGCGGGATCCTACAATGAGCAGTTCTTC.

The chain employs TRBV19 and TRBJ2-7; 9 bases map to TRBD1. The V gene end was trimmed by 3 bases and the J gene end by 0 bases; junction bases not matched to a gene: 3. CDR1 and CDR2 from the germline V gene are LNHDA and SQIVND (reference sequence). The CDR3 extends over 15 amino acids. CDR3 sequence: CASSIEQGASYEQYF. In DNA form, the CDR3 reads TGTGCCAGTAGTATTGAACAGGGGGCCTCCTACGAGCAGTACTTC.

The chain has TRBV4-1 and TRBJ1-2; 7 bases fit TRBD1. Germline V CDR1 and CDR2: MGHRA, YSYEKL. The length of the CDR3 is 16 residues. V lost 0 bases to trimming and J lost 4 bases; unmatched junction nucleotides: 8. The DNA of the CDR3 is TGCGCCAGCAGCCAAGATCCGAGGGACAGTTCCTATGGCTACACCTTC. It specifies CASSQDPRDSSYGYTF.

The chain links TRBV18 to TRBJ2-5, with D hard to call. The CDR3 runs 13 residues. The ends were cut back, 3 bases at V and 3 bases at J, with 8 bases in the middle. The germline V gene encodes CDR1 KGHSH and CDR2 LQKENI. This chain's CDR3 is CASSPAEKETQYF. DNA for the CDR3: TGTGCCAGCTCACCGGCAGAAAAAGAGACCCAGTACTTC.

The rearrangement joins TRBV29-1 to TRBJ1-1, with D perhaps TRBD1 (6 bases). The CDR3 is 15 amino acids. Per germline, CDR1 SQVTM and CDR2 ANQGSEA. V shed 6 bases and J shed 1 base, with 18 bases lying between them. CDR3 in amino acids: CSVHPQGSENTEAFF. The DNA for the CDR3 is TGCAGCGTCCACCCGCAGGGGTCCGAGAACACTGAAGCTTTCTTT.